This record looks at one TCR beta chain sequence and its context. There is no known antigen for this receptor. There are no base qualities to consult, and no much larger clone falls within one base. The immunoSEQ Assay, a bias-controlled multiplex PCR, was used to amplify TCRbeta CDR3 regions from genomic DNA. As for the authors' bioinformatics: Nucleated cell counts per sample were estimated from amplification of reference gene primers within the assay. To quantify the absolute abundance of each unique TCRbeta CDR3 rearrangement, sequence reads were collapsed and filtered. For each sample, productive Simpson clonality was calculated as the square root of Simpson's diversity index across productive rearrangements. TCRdb stores this immuneACCESS table with in-frame sequences only. Part of the clones is absent; in the studies checked, under half of the shortfall reflects unresolved V genes, and no reason is known for the rest. The DNA gave D and trimming, while V, J and clone size come from that table. For this sample the table gives about 310,000 clones, of which around 90% were detected only once. Together, the top ten hold around 9.3% of the sample.

The data stem from a study of blood T cell repertoires in COVID-19 (dated by TCRdb to 2018 to 2020). Regarding the study in general: The collaborator samples originated in the United States, Italy and Spain and spanned the acute and convalescent phases of COVID-19. The material from the prospective study consisted of cDNA or gDNA derived from T cells, B-cell-depleted T cells, or PBMCs. The dataset comprised deeply sampled blood TCRbeta repertoires from subjects exposed to, actively infected with, or recovered from COVID-19. The repertoires were made available in a free public database intended to serve as a resource for research on the immune response to SARS-CoV-2. Samples came from the ongoing ImmuneRACE study (first 160 participants) plus 1,254 subjects from 6 global collaborators. Sample metadata almost always included a de-identified subject ID, COVID-19 status, age in years and sex. Where available, HLA class I and class II types were obtained from metadata supplied by the sample provider rather than from assay-based typing. Overall study results and their limits: How much clinical and demographic metadata was included differed by source and by participant, and the metadata was provided uncurated.

V is shortened by 3 bases, J by 12 bases, and the region joining them spans 19 bases. From the germline V gene (reference sequence), CDR1 is SGHNT and CDR2 is YYREEE. The CDR3 starts with the cysteine, ends with the phenylalanine, and has 13 residues. The CDR3 DNA has 39 bases and is translated from base 1. Participants in the prospective study were enrolled through a virtual design, were aged about 18 to 90 years, and lived in 24 United States geographic areas. In the prospective study, participants were assigned to cohorts based on the clinical history participants reported in a screening survey and a study questionnaire. For ImmuneRACE Cohort 3, a participant was defined as recovered based on two consecutive negative NP/OP PCR tests, clearance by a healthcare professional, or resolution of symptoms. Mobile phlebotomists in the prospective study collected whole blood, serum and a nasopharyngeal or oropharyngeal swab from every participant. Additional blood draws and questionnaires over an approximately two-month period could optionally be provided by prospective study participants. Before DNA extraction, prospective study blood samples were shipped either frozen or at room temperature.

Recombination linked TRBV5-4 to TRBJ2-7; a tentative D call is TRBD1 (6 bases match). This clonotype was sampled from a woman aged 18-29 years who had recovered from COVID-19. The sequenced sample consisted of PBMCs or T cells enriched from blood (not recorded which). At the DNA level, the sequence is TGTGCCAGCAGCTCGGACCCATACAGGGACCTGTACTTC. Its protein reads: CASSSDPYRDLYF.